Below are 10 T cell receptor beta chains sequenced from a single sample in a study of a mutant IDH1 vaccine in newly diagnosed glioma. Libraries were prepared by immunoSEQ multiplex PCR; TCRdb keeps only in-frame clonotypes and omits some of them. Among about 25,000 clones listed, around 79% were seen once. No cognate antigen is known for these TCRs. Indicated time point: week 5, during vaccination. Vaccination comprised doses that each held 300 ug of mutant IDH1 20-mer peptide, plus topical imiquimod. The material was PBMCs, obtained from a glioma patient whose treatment included an IDH1 peptide vaccine. These receptors were taken from a man aged 35 to 55 with glioma.

This chain joins TRBV6-5 and TRBJ2-7, with 9 bases aligning to TRBD1. V gave up 5 bases and J gave up 6 bases; unmatched junction bases: 5. The germline CDR1 and CDR2 sequences are MNHEY and SVGAGI. The CDR3 contains 13 residues. CDR3 residues: CASSRQGDGEQYV. CDR3 DNA sequence: TGTGCCAGCAGTCGACAGGGGGATGGCGAGCAGTACGTC.

The V and J genes are TRBV5-1 and TRBJ2-2; 10 nucleotides align to TRBD2. CDR3 length: 17 amino acids. CDR1 and CDR2 from the germline V gene are SGHRS and YFSETQ. The V gene end was trimmed by 4 bases and the J gene end by 1 base; junction bases not matched to a gene: 7. The CDR3 protein is CASSGNSGRLNTGELFF. The CDR3 DNA reads TGCGCCAGCAGCGGAAATAGCGGGAGGCTGAACACCGGGGAGCTGTTTTTT.

The gene calls are TRBV4-3 and TRBJ1-2; unclear D gene. Germline V gene lookup returns CDR1 LGHNA and CDR2 YSLEER. V lost 1 base, J lost 6 bases, and 15 bases lay in between. This CDR3 is 15 amino acids long. CDR3 sequence (DNA): TGCGCCAGCAGCCAAGTCCCCAGGAGGGTGGATGGCTACACCTTC. This gives the protein CASSQVPRRVDGYTF.

The genes are TRBV19 and TRBJ1-5, with D unresolved. The CDR3 is made up of 15 amino acids. Trimming cost V 1 base and J 0 bases, with 7 bases left between them. CDR1 and CDR2 from the germline V gene are LNHDA and SQIVND (reference sequence). For the CDR3, the DNA is TGTGCCAGTAGTATAGTGGGGAATAGCAATCAGCCCCAGCATTTT. Protein product: CASSIVGNSNQPQHF. Filled out from reference TRBV19 and TRBJ1-5, the complete variable domain reads DGGITQSPKYLFRKEGQNVTLSCEQNLNHDAMYWYRQDPGQGLRLIYYSQIVNDFQKGDIAEGYSVSREKKESFPLTVTSAQKNPTAFYLCASSIVGNSNQPQHFGDGTRLSIL.

This sequence joins TRBV9 and TRBJ2-7, with TRBD2 identical over 13 bases. This CDR3 is built from 15 residues. V shed 2 bases, J shed 9 bases, and the junction held 8 bases outside the gene matches. Germline CDR1 SGDLS, CDR2 YYNGEE. DNA of the CDR3: TGTGCCAGCAGCGTCTCAGGACTAGCGGGAGATTGGCAGTACTTC. This encodes CASSVSGLAGDWQYF.

The chain is built from TRBV2 and TRBJ1-4; 10 bases align to TRBD1. From germline, CDR1 is SNHLY and CDR2 FYNNEI. The CDR3 is 14 amino acids. V was clipped by 5 bases and J by 7 bases; unmatched bases: 4. The CDR3 nucleotides read TGTGCCAGCAGTCCCGGGACAGGGGTTGAAAAACTGTTTTTT. Encoded protein: CASSPGTGVEKLFF.

This chain joins TRBV7-8 and TRBJ2-7; D may be TRBD2 (5 bases). CDR3 length: 14 amino acids. Germline lookup yields CDR1 SGHVS and CDR2 FQNEAQ. V lost 2 bases and J lost 5, with 13 bases in between. CDR3 sequence reads: CASSLSASRDEQYF. The DNA of the CDR3 is TGTGCCAGCAGCTTAAGCGCCTCGAGGGACGAGCAGTACTTC.

The chain joins TRBV11-3 to TRBJ1-1, with D perhaps TRBD1 (5 bases). The CDR3 has 13 amino acids. With 2 bases removed from V and 5 bases from J, the gap between germline ends came to 9 bases. Per germline, CDR1 SGHNT and CDR2 YENEEA. CDR3 loop: CASSLNKGTEAFF. The CDR3, as DNA: TGTGCCAGCAGCTTAAATAAGGGGACTGAAGCTTTCTTT.

The chain uses TRBV14 and TRBJ1-6, with unresolved D. The germline V and J ends were trimmed by 1 base and 8 bases, with 6 bases remaining between them. This CDR3 contains 13 residues. Germline values: CDR1 SGHDN, CDR2 FVKESK. The CDR3 nucleotides are TGTGCCAGCAGCCAAGTTACCGATTCACCCCTCCACTTT. It specifies CASSQVTDSPLHF.

CDR3 coding DNA: TGTGCCAGCGCTAGCGGGAGATCAGTCTACAATGAGCAGTTCTTC. Protein: CASASGRSVYNEQFF. This chain connects TRBV6-5 to TRBJ2-1; 10 positions match TRBD2. CDR1 is MNHEY and CDR2 is SVGAGI in the germline V gene. V lost 8 bases, J lost 3 bases, and 7 bases stayed unmatched. This CDR3 is 15 amino acids long.